Listed here are 20 T cell receptor beta chains from one sample, sequenced in a study of blood T cell repertoires in COVID-19. The data were produced by immunoSEQ multiplex PCR, yet TCRdb's version contains in-frame clones alone and is incomplete. The table has approximately 320,000 clones, 65% to 90% seen once. The material sequenced was peripheral blood. These receptor sequences come from a human donor in a cohort sampled during active COVID-19.

The genes are TRBV12-3 or TRBV12-4 and TRBJ1-5, with D unresolved. The CDR3 consists of 13 residues. V was shortened by 1 base and J by 4 bases, with 5 bases between the two germline ends. CDR3 DNA: TGTGCCAGCAGTTTAGACAGTAATCAGCCCCAGCATTTT. Translation gives CASSLDSNQPQHF.

This chain joins TRBV29-1 and TRBJ2-7, with D perhaps matching TRBD2 (6 bases). Germline values: CDR1 SQVTM, CDR2 ANQGSEA. This CDR3 comprises 11 residues. V gave up 4 bases and J gave up 5 bases, with 9 bases separating them. Written as DNA, the CDR3 is TGCAGCGTTGCCCTAGCGAACGAGCAGTACTTC. Translating it yields CSVALANEQYF.

This chain joins TRBV4-2 and TRBJ2-1; D unclear. Looked up from germline, CDR1 is LGHNA and CDR2 is YNFKEQ. Between the trimmed V and J ends, which lost 3 bases and 4 bases, there was a span of 13 bases. This CDR3 has 15 residues. The CDR3 is CASSQSTERYNEQFF. The CDR3 DNA follows: TGTGCCAGCAGCCAGTCTACCGAGAGGTACAATGAGCAGTTCTTC.

The genes are TRBV7-9 and TRBJ2-3; D remains unclear. Trimming removed 7 bases at V and 2 bases at J, with 19 bases between. CDR1 SEHNR and CDR2 FQNEAQ come from the germline V gene (reference sequence). This CDR3 is built from 16 residues. The CDR3 protein is CASTLIAAIPTDTQYF. In DNA, the CDR3 is TGTGCCAGCACCCTTATAGCAGCCATCCCCACAGATACGCAGTATTTT.

The chain has TRBV5-6 and TRBJ2-1, with 9 nucleotides matching TRBD2. This CDR3 has 15 amino acids. V was pared by 5 bases and J by 2 bases, with 5 bases of the junction left unmatched. CDR1 is SGHDT and CDR2 is YYEEEE in the germline V gene. The CDR3 region is CASSSGTSPYNEQFF. Written as DNA, the CDR3 is TGTGCCAGCAGTTCCGGGACTAGCCCCTACAATGAGCAGTTCTTC.

This chain uses TRBV20-1 with TRBJ2-7; D is unresolved. Germline CDR1 and CDR2: DFQATT and SNEGSKA (reference sequence). Trimming removed 1 base from V and 4 bases from J, with 5 bases in between. The CDR3 extends over 11 amino acids. The CDR3 spells CSARAMYEQYF. The DNA for the CDR3 is TGCAGTGCTAGAGCCATGTACGAGCAGTACTTC.

The rearrangement links TRBV27 to TRBJ2-3; 8 bases line up with TRBD2. The germline V gene has CDR1 MNHEY and CDR2 SMNVEV (reference sequence). After removal of 8 bases from V and 8 bases from J, the junction contained 9 bases not matched to a gene. This CDR3 has 13 amino acids. CDR3 in DNA: TGTGCCAGCGTCACTAGCGGAGGGGGTACGCAGTATTTT. Translating it yields CASVTSGGGTQYF.

The genes are TRBV7-9 and TRBJ1-2; 8 bases line up with TRBD1. Germline CDR1 and CDR2: SEHNR and FQNEAQ (reference sequence). This CDR3 comprises 13 residues. The trim removed 1 base at V and 7 bases at J, leaving 2 bases unmatched. The CDR3 sequence is CASSLGQGFGYTF. In DNA, the CDR3 is TGTGCCAGCAGCTTAGGACAGGGGTTTGGCTACACCTTC.

This chain uses TRBV25-1 with TRBJ1-4, with unresolved D. The CDR3 spans 15 residues. CDR1 and CDR2 from the germline V gene are MGHDK and SYGVNS. Trimming took 4 bases from V and 2 from J, leaving 11 bases between them. The CDR3 DNA is TGTGCCAGCAGTGTCCGGGTTGGCACTAATGAAAAACTGTTTTTT. Translated: CASSVRVGTNEKLFF. The full variable domain, in which reference TRBV25-1 and TRBJ1-4 provide the parts outside the CDR3, is EADIYQTPRYLVIGTGKKITLECSQTMGHDKMYWYQQDPGMELHLIHYSYGVNSTEKGDLSSESTVSRIRTEHFPLTLESARPSHTSQYLCASSVRVGTNEKLFFGSGTQLSVL.

The chain combines TRBV19 with TRBJ1-2; unclear D gene. Per the germline V gene, CDR1 is LNHDA and CDR2 is SQIVND (reference sequence). Trimming took off 6 bases at V and 5 bases at J, with 13 bases between the two ends. The CDR3 totals 13 residues. CDR3 protein: CASRTVGVYGYTF. In DNA form, the CDR3 reads TGTGCCAGTAGAACCGTCGGGGTTTATGGCTACACCTTC.

This chain connects TRBV30 to TRBJ1-5; D ambiguous. The CDR3 covers 16 residues. V lost 1 base to trimming and J lost 4 bases, with 17 bases between them. CDR1 GTSNPN and CDR2 SVGIG come from the germline V gene (reference sequence). This CDR3 is CAWSAPSLIANQPQHF. For the CDR3, the DNA is TGTGCCTGGAGTGCTCCGAGCCTCATAGCTAATCAGCCCCAGCATTTT.

The J gene is TRBJ2-2, the V gene TRBV18; 7 nucleotides line up with TRBD1. Germline CDR1 and CDR2: KGHSH and LQKENI. The CDR3 length is 16 residues. The V segment lost 6 bases and the J segment 5 bases; nucleotides outside the gene matches: 12. CDR3 nucleotides: TGTGCCAGCTCGCAAATTGAAGGGGGCGGAACCGGGGAGCTGTTTTTT. Translated, it gives CASSQIEGGGTGELFF.

This chain links TRBV29-1 with TRBJ2-7; D is uncertain. This CDR3 region has 12 residues. Germline CDR1 reads SQVTM; CDR2 reads ANQGSEA. V lost 1 base, J lost 4 bases, and 8 bases lay in between. This CDR3 reads CSVEAAGYEQYF. CDR3 DNA sequence: TGCAGCGTTGAAGCGGCAGGATACGAGCAGTACTTC.

The rearrangement links TRBV27 to TRBJ2-7; TRBD1 might be the D (5 bases). CDR1 is MNHEY and CDR2 is SMNVEV in the germline V gene (reference sequence). The CDR3 length is 13 residues. V was trimmed by 4 bases and J by 2 bases, leaving 9 bases between them. The DNA of the CDR3 is TGTGCCAGCAGTTATGACAGAACCTACGAGCAGTACTTC. Its translation is CASSYDRTYEQYF.

The CDR3 DNA sequence: TGCGCCAGCAGCCAGGGACAGGGGGCGCGGGACACTGAAGCTTTCTTT. Its protein is CASSQGQGARDTEAFF. This chain uses TRBV5-1 with TRBJ1-1, with 12 bases matching TRBD1. Germline V gene sequence: CDR1 SGHRS, CDR2 YFSETQ. Trimming removed 4 bases from V and 3 bases from J; junction bases left unmatched: 7. The CDR3 totals 16 residues.

The chain recombines TRBV6-5 with TRBJ1-6, with 7 positions matching TRBD1. Germline V lookup: CDR1 MNHEY, CDR2 SVGAGI. After removal of 5 bases from V and 7 bases from J, the junction contained 8 bases not matched to a gene. The CDR3 contains 15 residues. The CDR3 here is CASSTAGGWNSPLHF. Written as DNA, the CDR3 is TGTGCCAGCAGTACGGCAGGGGGGTGGAATTCACCCCTCCACTTT.

This clone was seen only once. V is TRBV9 and J is TRBJ1-6; D is possibly TRBD1 (5 bases). There are 14 residues in the CDR3. V was trimmed by 0 bases and J by 9 bases, leaving 10 bases between them. Per germline, CDR1 SGDLS and CDR2 YYNGEE. DNA for the CDR3: TGTGCCAGCAGCGTAGAGAATAGGGGTTCACCCCTCCACTTT. This encodes CASSVENRGSPLHF.

This clone was observed a few times. This chain joins TRBV5-1 and TRBJ1-4; 7 positions agree with TRBD1. Germline V gene data show CDR1 as SGHRS and CDR2 as YFSETQ. The V segment lost 5 bases and the J segment 3 bases; nucleotides outside the gene matches: 16. This CDR3 has 18 amino acids. CDR3 amino acids: CASSLSRGPWGPNEKLFF. In DNA form, the CDR3 reads TGCGCCAGCAGTCTGTCTAGGGGGCCGTGGGGCCCTAATGAAAAACTGTTTTTT.

The V call is TRBV18, the J call TRBJ2-7, with 10 bases that match TRBD2. The CDR3 loop spans 15 amino acids. The J segment lost 2 bases and the V segment lost 5 bases, leaving 6 bases of the junction unmatched. CDR1 is KGHSH, CDR2 LQKENI, per germline. The CDR3 loop is CASSSSSGGAYEQYF. CDR3 coding DNA: TGTGCCAGCTCATCCTCTAGCGGGGGAGCCTACGAGCAGTACTTC. Based on the CDR3 plus reference TRBV18 and TRBJ2-7, the full variable domain is NAGVMQNPRHLVRRRGQEARLRCSPMKGHSHVYWYRQLPEEGLKFMVYLQKENIIDESGMPKERFSAEFPKEGPSILRIQQVVRGDSAAYFCASSSSSGGAYEQYFGPGTRLTVT.

J is TRBJ2-4 and V is TRBV7-2; tentatively, D is TRBD1 (6 bases). V was pared by 3 bases and J by 8 bases, with 14 bases between. Germline values: CDR1 SGHTA, CDR2 FQGNSA. This CDR3 has 14 amino acids. DNA of the CDR3: TGTGCCAGCAGCTTCAGACAGGCGGCGGACATTCAGTACTTC. Amino acids: CASSFRQAADIQYF.